The 32 T cell receptor beta chains in this list originate from one sample, sequenced in a study of blood T cell repertoires in COVID-19. Produced via immunoSEQ multiplex PCR; TCRdb's table is partial and in-frame only. Here the sample spans some 300,000 clones, about nine tenths being singletons. What was sequenced was PBMCs or T cells enriched from blood (not recorded which). Receptor source: a woman in her thirties or forties who had recovered from COVID-19.

The V call is TRBV19, the J call TRBJ2-7; the D gene is possibly TRBD2 (6 bases). Trimming removed 7 bases at V and 5 bases at J, with 21 bases between. Germline-derived CDR1 and CDR2 are LNHDA and SQIVND (reference sequence). The CDR3 spans 15 residues. Here the CDR3 reads CASKQPGTFLDEQYF. The CDR3 region has the DNA TGTGCCAGTAAGCAGCCGGGGACTTTTTTGGACGAGCAGTACTTC. Filled out from reference TRBV19 and TRBJ2-7, the complete variable domain reads DGGITQSPKYLFRKEGQNVTLSCEQNLNHDAMYWYRQDPGQGLRLIYYSQIVNDFQKGDIAEGYSVSREKKESFPLTVTSAQKNPTAFYLCASKQPGTFLDEQYFGPGTRLTVT.

This chain connects TRBV4-3 to TRBJ2-1, with D possibly matching TRBD2 (5 bases). The V and J ends lost 1 base and 4 bases respectively, with 8 bases between them. From germline, CDR1 is LGHNA and CDR2 YSLEER. The CDR3 has 14 amino acids. Here the CDR3 DNA reads TGCGCCAGCAGCCAAGGGGAGCGTTACAATGAGCAGTTCTTC. Protein product: CASSQGERYNEQFF.

The chain recombines TRBV5-4 with TRBJ2-5, with D hard to call. Germline V lookup: CDR1 SGHNT, CDR2 YYREEE (reference sequence). Trimming pared 5 bases from V and 5 bases from J, leaving 13 bases between. The CDR3 contains 13 residues. As DNA, the CDR3 is TGTGCCAGCAGACCGACAAACTCCGAGACCCAGTACTTC. This encodes CASRPTNSETQYF.

The rearrangement links TRBV28 to TRBJ1-6; 8 nucleotides align to TRBD1. There are 15 residues in the CDR3. V lost 6 bases, J lost 14 bases, and 15 bases stayed unmatched. CDR1 and CDR2 (germline): MDHEN, SYDVKM. The CDR3 sequence is CASSRPGGTGRSLHF. The CDR3 DNA follows: TGTGCCAGCAGCCGACCAGGGGGCACTGGAAGATCCCTCCACTTT.

The chain recombines TRBV4-1 with TRBJ1-4; 10 nucleotides match TRBD1. This CDR3 spans 18 amino acids. Germline V lookup: CDR1 MGHRA, CDR2 YSYEKL. The V segment lost 0 bases and the J segment 1 base; nucleotides outside the gene matches: 5. The CDR3: CASSQDRTGGLTNEKLFF. CDR3 DNA: TGCGCCAGCAGCCAAGATAGGACAGGGGGTTTAACTAATGAAAAACTGTTTTTT.

The rearrangement uses TRBV7-2 and TRBJ2-1, with 8 bases matching TRBD2. CDR1 is SGHTA and CDR2 is FQGNSA in the germline V gene. The V and J ends lost 2 bases and 3 bases, in that order; junction bases with no gene match: 6. CDR3 length: 16 residues. In DNA, the CDR3 is TGTGCCAGCAGCTTACCGGGGGGGCCGTACTACAATGAGCAGTTCTTC. Translating it yields CASSLPGGPYYNEQFF.

This chain connects TRBV27 to TRBJ1-5; 10 bases line up with TRBD1. Germline CDR1 reads MNHEY; CDR2 reads SMNVEV (reference sequence). The V gene end was trimmed by 2 bases and the J gene end by 6 bases; junction bases not matched to a gene: 4. CDR3 length equals 15 residues. CDR3 amino acids: CASSLDWTGGQPQHF. DNA for the CDR3: TGTGCCAGCAGTTTAGATTGGACAGGGGGTCAGCCCCAGCATTTT.

The chain recombines TRBV12-5 with TRBJ2-7; 8 bases align to TRBD2. The CDR3 runs 15 residues. After removal of 2 bases from V and 0 bases from J, the junction contained 3 bases not matched to a gene. Germline V gives CDR1 LGHNT, CDR2 FRNRAP. DNA for the CDR3: TGTGCTAGTGGTTTGAGCGGGAGTCTCTCCTACGAGCAGTACTTC. It is translated as CASGLSGSLSYEQYF.

The genes are TRBV9 and TRBJ2-7; D may be TRBD2 (6 bases). The germline CDR1 and CDR2 sequences are SGDLS and YYNGEE. V was clipped by 1 base and J by 6 bases, with 14 bases between them. The CDR3 runs 14 residues. CDR3 amino acids: CASSVRSNGGEQYF. The CDR3 nucleotides read TGTGCCAGCAGCGTACGCTCAAACGGGGGCGAGCAGTACTTC.

V usage is TRBV2 and J usage is TRBJ2-2; D possibly corresponds to TRBD2 (5 bases). Germline assignment: CDR1 SNHLY and CDR2 FYNNEI. This CDR3 spans 14 amino acids. Deletions cut 8 bases from V and 7 bases from J, with 17 bases between. The CDR3: CASVAEGGVGELFF. CDR3 in DNA: TGTGCCAGCGTAGCTGAAGGAGGTGTCGGGGAGCTGTTTTTT.

V is TRBV19 and J is TRBJ2-7; TRBD1 matches 7 bases. CDR3 length equals 13 residues. Germline CDR1 and CDR2: LNHDA and SQIVND (reference sequence). Trimming cost V 5 bases and J 2 bases; bases outside gene matches: 3. In nucleotides, the CDR3 is TGTGCCAGTAGTGAGGGACAGCCCTACGAGCAGTACTTC. It encodes CASSEGQPYEQYF. Variable domain in full (rest from reference TRBV19 and TRBJ2-7): DGGITQSPKYLFRKEGQNVTLSCEQNLNHDAMYWYRQDPGQGLRLIYYSQIVNDFQKGDIAEGYSVSREKKESFPLTVTSAQKNPTAFYLCASSEGQPYEQYFGPGTRLTVT.

The V and J genes are TRBV2 and TRBJ2-2; 7 nucleotides agree with TRBD2. After removal of 8 bases from V and 0 bases from J, the junction contained 6 bases not matched to a gene. This CDR3 has 15 amino acids. Germline V gene sequence: CDR1 SNHLY, CDR2 FYNNEI. The CDR3 sequence: CASSREASNTGELFF. CDR3 in DNA: TGTGCCAGCTCCCGGGAGGCCTCGAACACCGGGGAGCTGTTTTTT.

This rearrangement joins TRBV11-2 to TRBJ1-1, with 7 bases identical to TRBD1. Germline CDR1 is SGHAT and CDR2 is FQNNGV. CDR3 size: 15 residues. Trimming took 5 bases from V and 0 from J; bases not matched to a gene: 6. CDR3: CASSPNQGVNTEAFF. The CDR3 nucleotides are TGTGCCAGCAGCCCGAACCAGGGGGTGAACACTGAAGCTTTCTTT.

The V call is TRBV19, the J call TRBJ2-1; 10 bases are shared with TRBD2. J was trimmed by 8 bases and V by 5 bases; bases with no gene match: 12. Looked up from germline, CDR1 is LNHDA and CDR2 is SQIVND (reference sequence). The CDR3 covers 16 residues. The CDR3 loop reads CASSSGGSGRFDEQFF. CDR3 nucleotide sequence: TGTGCCAGTAGTTCCGGCGGTAGCGGGAGGTTCGATGAGCAGTTCTTC.

This clone was seen only once. The chain couples TRBV29-1 to TRBJ2-7, with D possibly matching TRBD1 (5 bases). V was clipped by 6 bases and J by 2 bases, with 14 bases between them. Germline values: CDR1 SQVTM, CDR2 ANQGSEA. The CDR3 has 13 residues. CDR3 bases: TGCAGCGTGCGGACACTTGGAACCTACGAGCAGTACTTC. Its translation is CSVRTLGTYEQYF.

This chain connects TRBV11-3 to TRBJ2-3; D unclear. Germline V lookup: CDR1 SGHNT, CDR2 YENEEA. The CDR3 loop spans 11 amino acids. Trimming stripped 8 bases from V and 7 bases from J, with 10 bases between. The CDR3 region is CASAKENTQYF. The DNA for the CDR3 is TGTGCCAGCGCAAAGGAGAATACGCAGTATTTT.

The V gene is TRBV7-9, the J gene TRBJ2-7; 10 positions match TRBD1. This CDR3 is 16 amino acids long. Per the germline V gene, CDR1 is SEHNR and CDR2 is FQNEAQ (reference sequence). The trim removed 5 bases at V and 6 bases at J, leaving 13 bases unmatched. CDR3 amino acids: CASSPNPGQGTSEQYF. The CDR3 DNA is TGTGCCAGCAGCCCAAACCCGGGACAGGGGACCTCCGAGCAGTACTTC.

This clone came up once. The chain links TRBV24-1 to TRBJ2-2, with TRBD1 as a possible D gene (5 bases). Germline V gene sequence: CDR1 KGHDR, CDR2 SFDVKD. This CDR3 spans 14 amino acids. V lost 0 bases to trimming and J lost 5 bases, with 6 bases between them. CDR3 in amino acids: CATSDLKGTGELFF. As DNA, the CDR3 is TGTGCCACCAGTGATTTGAAGGGGACCGGGGAGCTGTTTTTT.

The gene calls are TRBV7-2 and TRBJ2-7; D call uncertain. V lost 1 base and J lost 5, with 3 bases in between. CDR1 is SGHTA and CDR2 is FQGNSA in the germline V gene. This CDR3 spans 11 amino acids. Written as DNA, the CDR3 is TGTGCCAGCAGCTTAGTAGACGAGCAGTACTTC. It yields the protein CASSLVDEQYF.

The V gene is TRBV10-3, the J gene TRBJ1-2; 9 positions match TRBD1. From germline, CDR1 is ENHRY and CDR2 SYGVKD. The CDR3 consists of 14 residues. V shed 3 bases and J 6 bases; nucleotides not matched to a gene: 5. CDR3 sequence reads: CAISDWGTGHGYTF. CDR3 DNA: TGTGCCATCAGTGATTGGGGGACAGGGCATGGCTACACCTTC.

J is TRBJ2-7 and V is TRBV2; 8 bases fit TRBD2. The CDR3 totals 13 residues. J gave up 5 bases and V 8 bases, and 8 bases lay outside the gene matches. Germline values: CDR1 SNHLY, CDR2 FYNNEI. CDR3 amino acids: CASGLALGHEQYF. CDR3 nucleotide sequence: TGTGCCAGCGGACTAGCCTTGGGCCACGAGCAGTACTTC. Full variable domain (missing parts from reference TRBV2 and TRBJ2-7): EPEVTQTPSHQVTQMGQEVILRCVPISNHLYFYWYRQILGQKVEFLVSFYNNEISEKSEIFDDQFSVERPDGSNFTLKIRSTKLEDSAMYFCASGLALGHEQYFGPGTRLTVT.

The chain is built from TRBV29-1 and TRBJ2-5, with TRBD1 matching over 10 bases. The germline V gene encodes CDR1 SQVTM and CDR2 ANQGSEA. V was pared by 5 bases and J by 6 bases, with 9 bases of the junction left unmatched. There are 14 residues in the CDR3. CDR3 nucleotides: TGCAGCGTTTACCCGGGACAGGGGATAAAGACCCAGTACTTC. Its translation: CSVYPGQGIKTQYF. Variable domain in full (rest from reference TRBV29-1 and TRBJ2-5): SAVISQKPSRDICQRGTSLTIQCQVDSQVTMMFWYRQQPGQSLTLIATANQGSEATYESGFVIDKFPISRPNLTFSTLTVSNMSPEDSSIYLCSVYPGQGIKTQYFGPGTRLLVL.

The genes are TRBV5-1 and TRBJ1-1; 9 bases agree with TRBD1. The CDR3 is made up of 14 amino acids. J was trimmed by 5 bases and V by 4 bases; bases with no gene match: 6. The germline gives CDR1 SGHRS, CDR2 YFSETQ. The CDR3 DNA reads as TGCGCCAGCAGCCCGAGACAGGGGGAGACTGAAGCTTTCTTT. Amino acid sequence: CASSPRQGETEAFF.

The CDR3: CASRDTGGGKNIQYF. The CDR3 coding sequence is TGTGCCAGCCGGGACACCGGAGGAGGCAAAAACATTCAGTACTTC. The chain links TRBV6-5 to TRBJ2-4; weak D call: TRBD1 (6 bases). This CDR3 spans 15 amino acids. V was cut by 8 bases and J by 3 bases, with 17 bases left in between. Germline CDR1 reads MNHEY; CDR2 reads SVGAGI.

J is TRBJ1-3 and V is TRBV11-2; TRBD1 aligns across 9 bases. The V gene end was trimmed by 5 bases and the J gene end by 4 bases; junction bases not matched to a gene: 9. Germline values: CDR1 SGHAT, CDR2 FQNNGV. CDR3 length: 16 residues. CDR3 residues: CASSPRDREGGNTIYF. The CDR3, as DNA: TGTGCCAGCAGCCCCCGGGACAGGGAGGGAGGAAACACCATATATTTT. Full variable domain (remainder filled in from reference TRBV11-2 and TRBJ1-3): EAGVAQSPRYKIIEKRQSVAFWCNPISGHATLYWYQQILGQGPKLLIQFQNNGVVDDSQLPKDRFSAERLKGVDSTLKIQPAKLEDSAVYLCASSPRDREGGNTIYFGEGSWLTVV.

This clone was detected a few times. The V call is TRBV29-1, the J call TRBJ2-2, with no clear D. Germline loops: CDR1 SQVTM, CDR2 ANQGSEA. CDR3 length equals 11 residues. The V and J ends lost 6 bases and 2 bases respectively, with 4 bases between them. The CDR3 nucleotides read TGCAGCGTGACAAACACCGGGGAGCTGTTTTTT. Its protein product is CSVTNTGELFF.

The rearrangement joins TRBV5-6 to TRBJ1-2; D is undetermined. V was clipped by 1 base and J by 4 bases, with 5 bases between them. Germline V gene data show CDR1 as SGHDT and CDR2 as YYEEEE. This CDR3 contains 12 residues. The CDR3 region is CASSLPSYGYTF. Here the CDR3 DNA reads TGTGCCAGCAGCTTGCCCAGCTATGGCTACACCTTC.

The rearrangement uses TRBV4-3 and TRBJ1-2; 8 bases fit TRBD1. The V segment lost 1 base and the J segment 3 bases; nucleotides outside the gene matches: 4. The CDR3 is 15 residues long. CDR1 is LGHNA and CDR2 is YSLEER in the germline V gene. The CDR3 bases are TGCGCCAGCAGCCAAGGGGGACAGGCCCACTATGGCTACACCTTC. Protein product: CASSQGGQAHYGYTF.

The chain's CDR3 is CASTPGQGAYNEQFF. DNA for the CDR3: TGTGCCAGCACTCCTGGACAGGGGGCGTACAATGAGCAGTTCTTC. The chain links TRBV28 to TRBJ2-1; 11 nucleotides match TRBD1. J lost 4 bases, V lost 7 bases, and 6 bases had no gene match. There are 15 residues in the CDR3. Germline V gene data show CDR1 as MDHEN and CDR2 as SYDVKM.

Here the CDR3 reads CASSLRPETQYF. The CDR3 DNA follows: TGTGCCAGCAGCTTGAGGCCGGAGACCCAGTACTTC. The gene calls are TRBV2 and TRBJ2-5; D remains ambiguous. With 6 bases removed from V and 5 bases from J, the gap between germline ends came to 10 bases. The germline V gene encodes CDR1 SNHLY and CDR2 FYNNEI. The CDR3 totals 12 residues.

The rearrangement uses TRBV4-3 and TRBJ1-2; D is perhaps TRBD1 (6 bases). The CDR3 runs 15 residues. Trimming took off 0 bases at V and 3 bases at J, with 11 bases between the two ends. Germline-derived CDR1 and CDR2 are LGHNA and YSLEER. The CDR3 coding sequence is TGCGCCAGCAGCCAAGAGTTGAACAGGGACTATGGCTACACCTTC. Protein: CASSQELNRDYGYTF.

The rearrangement joins TRBV9 to TRBJ2-3; 13 bases agree with TRBD2. Germline V CDR1 and CDR2: SGDLS, YYNGEE. The CDR3 is made up of 18 amino acids. V shed 1 base, J shed 0 bases, and the junction held 5 bases outside the gene matches. The CDR3 region is CASSVKTSGGTSTDTQYF. The DNA for the CDR3 is TGTGCCAGCAGCGTAAAGACTAGCGGGGGGACTAGCACAGATACGCAGTATTTT.